This TCR beta chain comes out of a study of T cells in Graves' hyperthyroidism and ophthalmopathy. Study-wide points: Model-based prediction identified ophthalmopathy a median 6.5 months prior to its onset. A 13 V-J signature model discriminated ophthalmopathy versus stable hyperthyroidism.

The germline V gene has CDR1 MNHEY and CDR2 SMNVEV (reference sequence). The CDR3 consists of 16 residues. Trimming pared 0 bases from V and 3 bases from J, leaving 13 bases between. As concerns this clonotype: Antigen unknown.

The source material, RNA transcripts, was used to amplify TCR beta CDR3 regions. Using the HTBI primer set, a first-round RT-PCR was run on the TCR CDR3. One entry per CDR3 protein, called by TCRdb with MiXCR from the multiplex PCR reads. The top ten hold over 30% of the sample, which has approximately 600,000 distinct CDR3 sequences, 20% seen once. Isolation of PBMCs was performed on about 10 ml fresh peripheral blood. The TCR comes from a man younger than 40 with Graves' ophthalmopathy. The genes are TRBV27 and TRBJ2-3; no firm D call. Material for sequencing was blood. In DNA, the CDR3 is TGTGCCAGCAGTTTATCAGGCCGCTGGGCAACAGATACGCAGTATTTT. This encodes CASSLSGRWATDTQYF.